This T cell receptor beta chain is from a study of cytomegalovirus exposure and HLA in healthy donors. Vbeta (60) and Jbeta (13) primers were used in the PCR. The protocol was immunoSEQ multiplex PCR, while the TCRdb copy is restricted to in-frame clones and leaves out a portion. In the table there are about 110,000 clones, less than 80% of which are singletons. Study-wide results and caveats: Solely CMV serostatus was available to characterize immune exposure. About 87% or about 30% of the time was how often most TCR beta V segments were productive, according to an earlier analysis. Reports indicated that the classifier achieved high specificity and sensitivity in diagnosing cytomegalovirus status. With DRB1 most and HLA-C fewest, TCR association rates differed between HLA loci in a later analysis.

In its sample, this clone was seen once. The antigen is not known. The CDR3 has 13 residues. Germline V gene sequence: CDR1 SGHVS, CDR2 FQNEAQ. Trimming cost V 6 bases and J 8 bases, with 16 bases left between them. The origin of this receptor is a woman in her thirties or forties in good health and CMV-seropositive. The V gene is TRBV7-8, the J gene TRBJ1-2; D may be TRBD1 (6 bases). Sequenced: PBMCs. CDR3 region: CASSYRDLRGYTF. CDR3 DNA: TGTGCCAGCAGTTACAGGGATTTGAGAGGCTACACCTTC.